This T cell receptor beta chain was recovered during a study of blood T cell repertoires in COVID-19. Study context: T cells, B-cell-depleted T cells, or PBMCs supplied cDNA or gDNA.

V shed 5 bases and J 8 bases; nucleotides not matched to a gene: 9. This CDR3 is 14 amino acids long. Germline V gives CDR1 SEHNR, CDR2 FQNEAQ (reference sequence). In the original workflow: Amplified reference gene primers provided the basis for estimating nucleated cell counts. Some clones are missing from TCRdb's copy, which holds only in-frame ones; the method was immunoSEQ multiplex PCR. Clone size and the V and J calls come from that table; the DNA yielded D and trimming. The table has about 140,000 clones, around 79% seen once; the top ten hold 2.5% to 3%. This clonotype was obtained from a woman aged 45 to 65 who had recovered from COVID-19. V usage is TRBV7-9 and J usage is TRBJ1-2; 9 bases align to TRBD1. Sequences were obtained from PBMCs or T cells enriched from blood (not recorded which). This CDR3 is CASSITGTGKGYTF. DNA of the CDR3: TGTGCCAGCAGCATAACCGGGACAGGGAAAGGCTACACCTTC.